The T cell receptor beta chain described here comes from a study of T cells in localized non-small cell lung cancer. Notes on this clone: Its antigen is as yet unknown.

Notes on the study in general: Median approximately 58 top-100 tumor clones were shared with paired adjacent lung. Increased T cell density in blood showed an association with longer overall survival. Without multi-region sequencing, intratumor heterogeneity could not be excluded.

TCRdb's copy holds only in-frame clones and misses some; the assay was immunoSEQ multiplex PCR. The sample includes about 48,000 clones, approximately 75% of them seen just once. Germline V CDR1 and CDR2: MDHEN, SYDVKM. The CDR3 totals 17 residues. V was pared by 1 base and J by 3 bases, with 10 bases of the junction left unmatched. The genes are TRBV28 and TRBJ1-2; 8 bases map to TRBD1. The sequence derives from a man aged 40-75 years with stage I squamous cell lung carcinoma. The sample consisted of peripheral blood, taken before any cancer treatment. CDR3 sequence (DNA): TGTGCCAGCAGTTTATCGGGCAACAGGGGGGGAGACTATGGCTACACCTTC. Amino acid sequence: CASSLSGNRGGDYGYTF.